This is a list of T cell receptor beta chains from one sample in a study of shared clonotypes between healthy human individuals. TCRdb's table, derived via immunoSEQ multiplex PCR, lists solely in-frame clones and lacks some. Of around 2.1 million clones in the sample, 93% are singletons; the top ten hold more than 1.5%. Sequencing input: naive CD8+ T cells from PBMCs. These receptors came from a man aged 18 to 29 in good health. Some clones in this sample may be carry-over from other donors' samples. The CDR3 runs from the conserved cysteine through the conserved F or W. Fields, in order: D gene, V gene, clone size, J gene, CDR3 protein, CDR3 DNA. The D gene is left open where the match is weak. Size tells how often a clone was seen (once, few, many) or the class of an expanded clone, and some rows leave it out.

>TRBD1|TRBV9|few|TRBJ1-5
CASSVGQGRDQPQHF
TGTGCCAGCAGCGTGGGACAGGGACGGGATCAGCCCCAGCATTTT
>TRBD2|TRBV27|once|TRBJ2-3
CASSPGTSGDTQYF
TGTGCCAGCAGTCCCGGGACTAGCGGAGATACGCAGTATTTT
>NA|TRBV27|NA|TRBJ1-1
CASSFMTARANTEAFF
TGTGCCAGCAGTTTCATGACAGCCAGGGCGAACACTGAAGCTTTCTTT
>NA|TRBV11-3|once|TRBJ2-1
CASSRGGSTYNEQFF
TGTGCCAGCAGCCGAGGTGGGAGCACCTACAATGAGCAGTTCTTC
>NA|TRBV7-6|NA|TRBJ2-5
CASSSRDQETQYF
TGTGCCAGCAGCTCACGAGATCAAGAGACCCAGTACTTC
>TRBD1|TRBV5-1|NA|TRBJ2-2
CASSFRDRDPGELFF
TGCGCCAGCAGCTTCCGGGACAGGGACCCCGGGGAGCTGTTTTTT
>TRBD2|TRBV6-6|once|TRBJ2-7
CASSFETSGMFYEQYF
TGTGCCAGCAGTTTTGAGACTAGCGGGATGTTCTACGAGCAGTACTTC
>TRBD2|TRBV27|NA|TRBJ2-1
CASSLLIAGAGNEQFF
TGTGCCAGCAGTTTGCTGATAGCGGGAGCCGGGAATGAGCAGTTCTTC
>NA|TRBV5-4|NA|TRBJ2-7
CASSLARGPYEQYF
TGTGCCAGCAGCTTGGCGCGGGGTCCCTACGAGCAGTACTTC
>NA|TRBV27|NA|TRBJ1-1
CASSWSQGEVDTEAFF
TGTGCCAGCAGTTGGAGTCAGGGTGAAGTAGACACTGAAGCTTTCTTT
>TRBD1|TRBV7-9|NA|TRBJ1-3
CASRGQGPNTIYF
TGTGCCAGCAGAGGACAGGGGCCGAACACCATATATTTT
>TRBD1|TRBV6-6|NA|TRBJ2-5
CASRTGGETQYF
TGTGCCAGCCGTACAGGGGGGGAGACCCAGTACTTC
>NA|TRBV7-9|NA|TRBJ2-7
CASSSDSHEQYF
TGTGCCAGCAGCTCGGACAGCCACGAGCAGTACTTC
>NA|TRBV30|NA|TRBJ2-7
CACSDFSSAYEQYF
TGTGCCTGCTCCGATTTTAGTTCGGCCTACGAGCAGTACTTC
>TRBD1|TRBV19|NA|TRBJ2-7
CATRTGSSEQYF
TGTGCCACGCGGACAGGGAGCAGCGAGCAGTACTTC
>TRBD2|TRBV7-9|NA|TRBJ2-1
CASSPSVSGNRIQFF
TGTGCCAGCAGCCCGTCGGTTAGCGGGAACCGGATCCAGTTCTTC
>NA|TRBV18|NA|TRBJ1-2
CASSPPGTGANYGYTF
TGTGCCAGCTCACCACCGGGAACGGGAGCTAACTATGGCTACACCTTC
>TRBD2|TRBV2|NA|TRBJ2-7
CASSEWAGTSGSYEQYF
TGTGCCAGCAGTGAATGGGCAGGCACTAGCGGCTCCTACGAGCAGTACTTC
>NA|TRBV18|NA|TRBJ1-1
CASYETGKTEAFF
TGTGCCAGCTACGAAACAGGGAAAACTGAAGCTTTCTTT
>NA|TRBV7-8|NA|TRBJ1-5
CVPEGGNQPQHF
TGTGTCCCTGAGGGGGGAAATCAGCCCCAGCATTTT
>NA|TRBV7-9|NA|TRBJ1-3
CASSYGTGGNTIYF
TGTGCCAGCAGCTACGGGACGGGAGGAAACACCATATATTTT
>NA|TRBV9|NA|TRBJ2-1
CASSAQGNEQFF
TGTGCCAGCAGCGCACAGGGTAATGAGCAGTTCTTC
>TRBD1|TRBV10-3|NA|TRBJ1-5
CAISGGQEGGNQPQHF
TGTGCCATCAGTGGGGGACAGGAAGGAGGCAATCAGCCCCAGCATTTT
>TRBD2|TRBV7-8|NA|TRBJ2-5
CASSLVGGLAGSQETQYF
TGTGCCAGCAGCTTAGTGGGTGGTCTAGCGGGAAGCCAAGAGACCCAGTACTTC
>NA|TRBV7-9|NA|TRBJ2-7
CASSLEKGEAYEQYF
TGTGCCAGCAGCTTAGAGAAGGGAGAAGCCTACGAGCAGTACTTC
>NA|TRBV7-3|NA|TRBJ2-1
CASSYTRGRREEQFF
TGTGCCAGCAGCTATACCCGGGGGAGAAGAGAGGAGCAGTTCTTC
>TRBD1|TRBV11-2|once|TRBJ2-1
CASSLIRGPNDEQFF
TGTGCCAGCAGCTTAATAAGGGGGCCTAACGATGAGCAGTTCTTC
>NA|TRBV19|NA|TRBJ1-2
CASSLPGEVYGYTF
TGTGCCAGTAGTCTGCCAGGGGAGGTCTATGGCTACACCTTC
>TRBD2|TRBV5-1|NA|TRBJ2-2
CASSLGLAGPRGTGELFF
TGCGCCAGCAGCTTGGGATTAGCGGGGCCCCGGGGCACCGGGGAGCTGTTTTTT
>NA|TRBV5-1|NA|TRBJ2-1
CASSLGGLAYNEQFF
TGCGCCAGCAGCTTGGGGGGACTGGCCTACAATGAGCAGTTCTTC
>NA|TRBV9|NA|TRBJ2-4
CASSAEVGRGLAKNIQYF
TGTGCCAGCAGCGCTGAGGTGGGCAGGGGATTAGCCAAAAACATTCAGTACTTC
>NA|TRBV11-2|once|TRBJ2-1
CASSPPGGPSYNEQFF
TGTGCCAGCAGCCCCCCGGGCGGGCCATCCTACAATGAGCAGTTCTTC
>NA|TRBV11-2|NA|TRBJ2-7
CASSFGSWYEQYF
TGTGCCAGCAGCTTTGGTTCTTGGTACGAGCAGTACTTC
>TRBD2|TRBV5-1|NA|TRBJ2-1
CASSGGLAGSNEQFF
TGCGCCAGCAGCGGGGGACTAGCGGGATCCAATGAGCAGTTCTTC
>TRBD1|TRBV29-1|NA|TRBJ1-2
CSVERTGDGYTF
TGCAGCGTTGAGAGGACAGGGGATGGCTACACCTTC
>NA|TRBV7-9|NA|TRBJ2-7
CASAPPLAFYEQYF
TGTGCCAGCGCCCCCCCGCTAGCGTTTTACGAGCAGTACTTC
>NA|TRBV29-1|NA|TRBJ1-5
CSVEGTRGQPQHF
TGCAGCGTTGAGGGGACCAGAGGGCAGCCCCAGCATTTT
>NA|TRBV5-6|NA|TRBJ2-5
CASSLGSETQYF
TGTGCCAGCAGCTTGGGTTCCGAGACCCAGTACTTC
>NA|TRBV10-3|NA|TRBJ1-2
CAIRTGTEQRYGYTF
TGTGCCATCAGAACGGGGACGGAACAGCGGTATGGCTACACCTTC
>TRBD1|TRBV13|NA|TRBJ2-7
CASSPRTGASYEQYF
TGTGCCAGCAGCCCCCGGACAGGGGCCTCCTACGAGCAGTACTTC
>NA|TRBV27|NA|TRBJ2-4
CATSGRGSIKNIQYF
TGTGCCACCTCCGGGCGGGGCTCCATTAAAAACATTCAGTACTTC
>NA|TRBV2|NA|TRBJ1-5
CASSELLGNRPQHF
TGTGCCAGCAGTGAATTGCTTGGGAATCGGCCCCAGCATTTT